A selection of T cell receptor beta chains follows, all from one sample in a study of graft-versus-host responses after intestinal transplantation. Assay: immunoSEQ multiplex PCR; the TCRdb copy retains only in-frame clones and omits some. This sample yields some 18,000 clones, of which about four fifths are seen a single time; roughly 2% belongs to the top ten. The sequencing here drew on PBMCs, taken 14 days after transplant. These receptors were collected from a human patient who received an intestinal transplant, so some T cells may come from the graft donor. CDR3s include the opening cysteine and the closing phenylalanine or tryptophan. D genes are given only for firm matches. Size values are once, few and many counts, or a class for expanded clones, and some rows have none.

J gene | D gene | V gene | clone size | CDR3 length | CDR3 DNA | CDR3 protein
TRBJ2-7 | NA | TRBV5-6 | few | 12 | TGTGCCAGCGGGCGACAGGCCTACGAGCAGTACTTC | CASGRQAYEQYF
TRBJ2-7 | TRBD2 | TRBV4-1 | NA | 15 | TGCGCCAGCAGGAACTCTAGCGGGGGGGTCTACGAGCAGTACTTC | CASRNSSGGVYEQYF
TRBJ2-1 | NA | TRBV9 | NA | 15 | TGTGCCAGCAGTCTGGACCTGGGGAGCCTCAATGAGCAGTTCTTC | CASSLDLGSLNEQFF
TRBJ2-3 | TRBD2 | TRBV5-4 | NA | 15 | TGTGCCAGCAGCCAACTAGCGGGGGACACAGATACGCAGTATTTT | CASSQLAGDTDTQYF
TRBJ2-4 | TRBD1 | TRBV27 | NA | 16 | TGTGCCAGCAGTATCGGACAGGGGGGCCCGGGGGACATTCAGTACTTC | CASSIGQGGPGDIQYF
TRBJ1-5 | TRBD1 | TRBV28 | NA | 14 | TGTGCCAGCGCGGGGACAGGGGTGTATCAGCCCCAGCATTTT | CASAGTGVYQPQHF
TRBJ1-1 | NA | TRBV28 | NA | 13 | TGTGCCAGCAGTTTATACAGGAACACTGAAGCTTTCTTT | CASSLYRNTEAFF
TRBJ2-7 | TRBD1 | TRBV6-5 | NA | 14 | TGTGCCAGCAGCCGCGGGACAGGGTTCCACGAGCAGTACTTC | CASSRGTGFHEQYF
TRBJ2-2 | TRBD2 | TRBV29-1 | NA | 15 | TGCAGCGTTGGGGGACTAGGGGATAACACCGGGGAGCTGTTTTTT | CSVGGLGDNTGELFF
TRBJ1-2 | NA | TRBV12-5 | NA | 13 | TGTGCTAGTGGTTTGACAACTAACTATGGCTACACCTTC | CASGLTTNYGYTF
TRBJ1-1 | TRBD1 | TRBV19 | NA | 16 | TGTGCCAGTAGGACTACTTTCACAGGGGCCTACACTGAAGCTTTCTTT | CASRTTFTGAYTEAFF
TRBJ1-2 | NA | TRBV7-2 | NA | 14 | TGTGCCAGCAGCCTCACAGGGTTTAACTATGGCTACACCTTC | CASSLTGFNYGYTF
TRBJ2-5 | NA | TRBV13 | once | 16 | TGTGCCAGCAGCTTCGCCGCGGGCGCCCCCCAAGAGACCCAGTACTTC | CASSFAAGAPQETQYF
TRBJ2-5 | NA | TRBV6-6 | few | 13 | TGTGCCAGCAGTTACTCGGAGAGGGAGACCCAGTACTTC | CASSYSERETQYF
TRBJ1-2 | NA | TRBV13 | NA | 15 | TGTGCCAGCAGCCCCCGGACAGTGAGGGACTATGGCTACACCTTC | CASSPRTVRDYGYTF
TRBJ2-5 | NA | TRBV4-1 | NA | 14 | TGCGCCAGCAGCCAAGATACCCAGGGAGAGACCCAGTACTTC | CASSQDTQGETQYF
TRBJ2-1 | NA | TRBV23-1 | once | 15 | TGCGCCAGCAGTCAATCGCGGTTGGGTGGGGATGAGCAGTTCTTC | CASSQSRLGGDEQFF
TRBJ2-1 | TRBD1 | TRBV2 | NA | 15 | TGTGCCAGCAGTGACGGGGACAGCCCCTACAATGAGCAGTTCTTC | CASSDGDSPYNEQFF
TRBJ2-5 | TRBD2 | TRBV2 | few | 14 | TGTGCCAGCAGTGATAGCGGGTACCAGGAGACCCAGTACTTC | CASSDSGYQETQYF
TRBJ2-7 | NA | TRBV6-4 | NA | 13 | TGTGCCAGCAGTTTAAGGGGGGTATACGAGCAGTACTTC | CASSLRGVYEQYF
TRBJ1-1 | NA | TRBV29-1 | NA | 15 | TGCAGCGTTGATTTGTTGGGGGAAGGGAACACTGAAGCTTTCTTT | CSVDLLGEGNTEAFF
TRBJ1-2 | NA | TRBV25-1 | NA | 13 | TGTGCCAGCAGTGAAAAGGGGACAACTGGCTACACCTTC | CASSEKGTTGYTF
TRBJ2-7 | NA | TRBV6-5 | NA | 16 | TGTGCCAGCAGTTACACCCTACAGGCCTTCTCCTACGAGCAGTACTTC | CASSYTLQAFSYEQYF
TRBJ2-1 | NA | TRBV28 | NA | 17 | TGTGCCAGCAGTTTACACGTGGAGGCGACCGGGTACAATGAGCAGTTCTTC | CASSLHVEATGYNEQFF
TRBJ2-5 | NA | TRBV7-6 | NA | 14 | TGTGCCAACAGAGAAGGAAGGGGGCAAGAGACCCAGTACTTC | CANREGRGQETQYF
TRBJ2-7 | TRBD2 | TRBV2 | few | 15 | TGTGCCAGCAAATGGGGACTAGCGGCCCCCTACGAGCAGTACTTC | CASKWGLAAPYEQYF
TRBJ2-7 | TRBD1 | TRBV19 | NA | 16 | TGTGCCAGTAGTATCACCGGGACAGGGATCGTCTACGAGCAGTACTTC | CASSITGTGIVYEQYF
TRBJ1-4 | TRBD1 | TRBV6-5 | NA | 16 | TGTGCCAGCAGTTACATTACCGGACAGGGGGATGAAAAACTGTTTTTT | CASSYITGQGDEKLFF
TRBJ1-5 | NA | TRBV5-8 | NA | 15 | TGTGCCAGCAGCTCCGACGGATATAGCAATCAGCCCCAGCATTTT | CASSSDGYSNQPQHF
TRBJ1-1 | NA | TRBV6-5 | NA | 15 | TGTGCCAGCAGTTACTTTCGGGGGGCCTACACTGAAGCTTTCTTT | CASSYFRGAYTEAFF
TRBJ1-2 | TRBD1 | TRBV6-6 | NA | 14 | TGTGCCAGCAGTCCTGGACAGGTGAACTATGGCTACACCTTC | CASSPGQVNYGYTF
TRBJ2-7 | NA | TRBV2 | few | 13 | TGTGCCAGCAGTGAGTTAGCTCCACTCGAGCAGTACTTC | CASSELAPLEQYF
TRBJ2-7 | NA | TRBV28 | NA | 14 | TGTGCCAGCAGTCTCGTAGCGGCGTCTGGCGAGCAGTACTTC | CASSLVAASGEQYF
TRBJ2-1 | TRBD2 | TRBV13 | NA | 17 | TGTGCCAGCAGCCTCGGGCTAGCGGGAGGGCCGGGCTATGAGCAGTTCTTC | CASSLGLAGGPGYEQFF
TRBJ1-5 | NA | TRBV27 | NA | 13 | TGTGCCAGCAGCATAGGGTTGGGTCAGCCCCAGCATTTT | CASSIGLGQPQHF
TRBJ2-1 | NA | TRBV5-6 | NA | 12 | TGTGCCAGCAGCTTGACTGGCAATGAGCAGTTCTTC | CASSLTGNEQFF
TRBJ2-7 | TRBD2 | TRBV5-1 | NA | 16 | TGCGCCAGCAGCTTGGGCGGGAGCCCCTCGTCCTACGAGCAGTACTTC | CASSLGGSPSSYEQYF
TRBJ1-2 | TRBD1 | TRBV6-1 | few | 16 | TGTGCCAGCAGTGCCCCCGGGACAGGGGGGATCTATGGCTACACCTTC | CASSAPGTGGIYGYTF
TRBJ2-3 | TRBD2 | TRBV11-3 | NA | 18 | TGTGCCAGCAGCGCGGGACTAGCGGGAGCTACTAGCACAGATACGCAGTATTTT | CASSAGLAGATSTDTQYF
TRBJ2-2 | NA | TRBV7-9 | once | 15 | TGTGCCAGCAGCCCGGGGGACAGAGTCACCGGGGAGCTGTTTTTT | CASSPGDRVTGELFF
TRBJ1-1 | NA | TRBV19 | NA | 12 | TGTGCCAGTAGTATGCCAGTCTCTGAAGCTTTCTTT | CASSMPVSEAFF
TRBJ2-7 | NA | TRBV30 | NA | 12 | TGTGCCTGGAGTCATGACAGCTACGAGCAGTACTTC | CAWSHDSYEQYF
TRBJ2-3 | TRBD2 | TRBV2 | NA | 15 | TGTGCCAGCAGTGGACTAGCGTTCAGCACAGATACGCAGTATTTT | CASSGLAFSTDTQYF
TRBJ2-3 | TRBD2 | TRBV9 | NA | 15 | TGTGCCAGCAGTGGACTAGCGGGGGGCACAGATACGCAGTATTTT | CASSGLAGGTDTQYF
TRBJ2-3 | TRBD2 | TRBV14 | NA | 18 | TGTGCCAGCAGCCGCTCGAGACTAGCGGGGGGCGTCACAGATACGCAGTATTTT | CASSRSRLAGGVTDTQYF
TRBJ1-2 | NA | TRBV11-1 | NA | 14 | TGTGCCAGCAGCCCGGAGGAGGCCTCATATGGCTACACCTTC | CASSPEEASYGYTF
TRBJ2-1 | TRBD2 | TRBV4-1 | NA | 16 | TGCGCCAGCAGCCGGGGGAGGGGAAGCTCCTACAATGAGCAGTTCTTC | CASSRGRGSSYNEQFF
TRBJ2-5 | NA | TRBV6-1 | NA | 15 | TGTGCCAGCAGTGAAGGTGGCAGGTCTTGGGAGACCCAGTACTTC | CASSEGGRSWETQYF
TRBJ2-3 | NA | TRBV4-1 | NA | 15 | TGCGCCAGCAGCCAATGGGCGGAACCACGGGATACGCAGTATTTT | CASSQWAEPRDTQYF
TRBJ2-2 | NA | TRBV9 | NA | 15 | TGTGCCAGCAGCGTCAGATCCAGGGGAACCGGGGAGCTGTTTTTT | CASSVRSRGTGELFF
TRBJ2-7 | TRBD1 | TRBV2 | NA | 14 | TGTGCCAGCAACGTAGGACAGGGGGCTGGCGAGCAGTACTTC | CASNVGQGAGEQYF